Here is one T cell receptor beta chain with its context. Seattle patients were enrolled while actively infected and followed longitudinally. The CDR3 totals 14 residues. V lost 0 bases and J 6 bases, leaving 11 bases between the germline ends. Germline CDR1 and CDR2: MNHNS and SASEGT. In the original processing: Amplification from reference gene primers served as the basis for estimated nucleated cell counts. Clones were read by immunoSEQ multiplex PCR, and TCRdb kept only the in-frame ones, dropping some. Clonal size and the V and J genes are those of that table, whereas D and trimming came from the DNA. The sample shows 150,000 to 200,000 clones, 87% of them seen only once. The data originate from a study of blood T cell repertoires in COVID-19. In the study overall: Sources were T cells, B-cell-depleted T cells, or PBMCs; the material itself was cDNA or gDNA.

The chain uses TRBV6-1 and TRBJ1-2, with D possibly TRBD1 on 5 matching bases. Sequenced input: peripheral blood. The TCR originated in a woman aged 70-85 years with COVID-19, enrolled during active disease. The CDR3 here is CASSEAGLRDGYTF. DNA for the CDR3: TGTGCCAGCAGTGAAGCGGGACTGCGGGATGGCTACACCTTC.